Each of the 12 T cell receptor beta chains below was sequenced from the same sample in a study of blood T cell repertoires in COVID-19. Sequenced by immunoSEQ multiplex PCR; TCRdb stores in-frame clones only, minus some. The sample includes 250,000 to 300,000 clones, more than 85% of them seen just once. The sample comprised peripheral blood. The receptors shown here come from a young man with active or convalescent COVID-19.

The chain couples TRBV7-9 to TRBJ2-7; D perhaps matches TRBD2 (5 bases). Per the germline V gene, CDR1 is SEHNR and CDR2 is FQNEAQ (reference sequence). CDR3 length equals 17 residues. Between the trimmed V and J ends, which lost 5 bases and 0 bases, there was a span of 20 bases. This chain's CDR3 is CASSQLSPLGVSYEQYF. CDR3 DNA: TGTGCCAGCAGCCAACTCTCTCCGCTCGGGGTCTCCTACGAGCAGTACTTC.

The V gene is TRBV21-1, the J gene TRBJ2-7; TRBD2 is the table's D call and was not checked against the DNA. TRBV21-1 is a pseudogene. The CDR3 is 13 residues long. The CDR3 nucleotides read TGTGCCAGCAGCAAAGAGGAGCCCCACGAGCAGTACTTC. Translation gives CASSKEEPHEQYF.

This rearrangement joins TRBV19 to TRBJ2-7; 9 bases are a match to TRBD1. J gave up 4 bases and V 9 bases, and 7 bases lay outside the gene matches. The CDR3 spans 13 residues. Germline V CDR1 and CDR2: LNHDA, SQIVND (reference sequence). The CDR3 loop reads CASAQDRGYEQYF. The CDR3 DNA follows: TGTGCCAGCGCACAGGACAGGGGTTACGAGCAGTACTTC.

This clone was counted once. This chain connects TRBV2 to TRBJ2-7, with D uncertain. V shed 5 bases and J shed 4 bases, with 9 bases lying between them. Germline CDR1 reads SNHLY; CDR2 reads FYNNEI. This CDR3 has 12 amino acids. CDR3 sequence (DNA): TGTGCCAGCAGTCGAGAGGAGTACGAGCAGTACTTC. Translated: CASSREEYEQYF.

The chain employs TRBV5-4 and TRBJ2-1; 7 bases are a match to TRBD1. V lost 4 bases, J lost 9 bases, and 4 bases stayed unmatched. The CDR3 loop spans 12 amino acids. Germline V gives CDR1 SGHNT, CDR2 YYREEE (reference sequence). CDR3 nucleotide sequence: TGTGCCAGCAGCCGACAGGGCGGTGAGCAGTTCTTC. This gives the protein CASSRQGGEQFF.

This clone has more than one count but fewer than ten. V and J are TRBV7-9 and TRBJ2-7; TRBD2 agrees at 9 bases. Trimming cost V 5 bases and J 3 bases; bases outside gene matches: 2. Germline V gives CDR1 SEHNR, CDR2 FQNEAQ (reference sequence). The CDR3 consists of 13 residues. For the CDR3, the DNA is TGTGCCAGCAGCGAACTAGCGGGCTACGAGCAGTACTTC. Translating it yields CASSELAGYEQYF.

This clone was counted once. The CDR3 spells CASSSGLRNTEAFF. The CDR3 DNA reads as TGTGCCAGCAGCTCTGGACTGCGGAACACTGAAGCTTTCTTT. This chain joins TRBV5-4 and TRBJ1-1; no reliable D call. V was cut by 3 bases and J by 1 base, with 10 bases left in between. There are 14 residues in the CDR3. The V gene's germline CDR1 is SGHNT and CDR2 YYREEE (reference sequence).

This clone was detected only once. V is TRBV19 and J is TRBJ2-1; 7 bases are a match to TRBD1. The germline V gene has CDR1 LNHDA and CDR2 SQIVND (reference sequence). V was pared by 7 bases and J by 1 base, with 4 bases of the junction left unmatched. The CDR3 is made up of 14 amino acids. Here the CDR3 reads CASKTGSSYNEQFF. The CDR3 coding sequence is TGTGCCAGTAAGACAGGGAGTTCCTACAATGAGCAGTTCTTC. Full variable domain (outside the CDR3, taken from reference TRBV19 and TRBJ2-1): DGGITQSPKYLFRKEGQNVTLSCEQNLNHDAMYWYRQDPGQGLRLIYYSQIVNDFQKGDIAEGYSVSREKKESFPLTVTSAQKNPTAFYLCASKTGSSYNEQFFGPGTRLTVL.

V and J are TRBV13 and TRBJ2-1; 7 bases fit TRBD2. V was pared by 3 bases and J by 2 bases, with 10 bases of the junction left unmatched. This CDR3 is 17 amino acids long. Germline-derived CDR1 and CDR2 are PRHDT and FYEKMQ (reference sequence). The CDR3 bases are TGTGCCAGCAGCTTCTCGGGAAGCGGGACCACCTACAATGAGCAGTTCTTC. It is translated as CASSFSGSGTTYNEQFF.

The genes are TRBV5-1 and TRBJ2-5; TRBD1 is a possible D gene (5 bases). Deletions cut 0 bases from V and 4 bases from J, with 10 bases between. Germline V gene sequence: CDR1 SGHRS, CDR2 YFSETQ. This CDR3 comprises 14 residues. The CDR3, as DNA: TGCGCCAGCAGCTTGGGAATCCAGGGAGAGACCCAGTACTTC. It codes for CASSLGIQGETQYF.

V gene TRBV6-1 combines with J gene TRBJ2-2; 9 positions agree with TRBD1. The CDR3 extends over 16 amino acids. Germline loops: CDR1 MNHNS, CDR2 SASEGT. V trimming: 4 bases; J trimming: 4 bases; junction bases outside the gene matches: 7. The CDR3 spells CASSVLGTGFTGELFF. Here the CDR3 DNA reads TGTGCCAGCAGTGTCCTGGGGACAGGGTTCACCGGGGAGCTGTTTTTT.

The chain recombines TRBV27 with TRBJ2-7; D uncertain. The CDR3 is made up of 13 amino acids. The ends were cut back, 5 bases at V and 4 bases at J, with 12 bases in the middle. In germline, CDR1 is MNHEY, CDR2 SMNVEV (reference sequence). The CDR3: CASSLSVRYEQYF. The CDR3 region has the DNA TGTGCCAGCAGTCTCTCCGTCAGATACGAGCAGTACTTC.